Listed below are T cell receptor beta chains from one sample, sequenced in a study of shared clonotypes between healthy human individuals. Generated by immunoSEQ multiplex PCR, the TCRdb table keeps only in-frame clones and is missing some. The data show hundreds of thousands of clones, with roughly four fifths seen just once and 12% held by the top ten. The sequenced sample consisted of PBMCs. The receptors were gathered from a woman aged 40-49 years in good health. Some clones in this sample may be carry-over from other donors' samples. Both conserved end residues are part of each CDR3. D genes are given only for firm matches. The size entry is marked missing in some rows and otherwise reads once, few, many or a size class.

size	V	J	D	DNA	CDR3
-	TRBV7-2	TRBJ2-3	-	TGTGCCAGCAGCTCTAGGGCACTTTCCACCACAGATACGCAGTATTTT	CASSSRALSTTDTQYF
-	TRBV7-2	TRBJ1-2	-	TGTGCCAGCAGCCCACCAGTAAGAGGCTACACCTTC	CASSPPVRGYTF
-	TRBV28	TRBJ2-7	-	TGTGCCAGCAGCTCCCCCGCTTGGACCTCCTACGAGCAGTACTTC	CASSSPAWTSYEQYF
-	TRBV12-5	TRBJ1-1	-	TGTGCTAGTGGTTTGGTACCTGGCACTGAAGCTTTCTTT	CASGLVPGTEAFF
many	TRBV10-2	TRBJ1-1	-	TGCGCCAGCAGTCCGACAGGGAACACTGAAGCTTTCTTT	CASSPTGNTEAFF
-	TRBV19	TRBJ1-2	TRBD1	TGTGCCAGTATGGACAGGGGAAGCTATGGCTACACCTTC	CASMDRGSYGYTF
-	TRBV18	TRBJ2-7	TRBD1	TGTGCCAGCTCACCTCAACAGGGGTCCTACGAGCAGTACTTC	CASSPQQGSYEQYF
-	TRBV19	TRBJ2-7	TRBD2	TGTGCCAGTAGTGAGCTAAGCGGGAGTAGTTACGAGCAGTACTTC	CASSELSGSSYEQYF
-	TRBV7-9	TRBJ1-2	TRBD1	TGTGCCAGCAGCTCCACAGGGGGGAACTATGGCTACACCTTC	CASSSTGGNYGYTF
-	TRBV6-1	TRBJ2-7	TRBD1	TGTGCCAGCAGTGTGGACAGGAGATACGAGCAGTACTTC	CASSVDRRYEQYF
-	TRBV28	TRBJ1-1	-	TGTGCCATTCAAGATCGGAACACTGAAGCTTTCTTT	CAIQDRNTEAFF
-	TRBV30	TRBJ2-5	TRBD2	TGTGCCCTAGCGGGAGGGGAGACCCAGTACTTC	CALAGGETQYF
-	TRBV27	TRBJ2-7	-	TGTGCCAGCAGTCACAGGAGATTCTCCTACGAGCAGTACTTC	CASSHRRFSYEQYF
few	TRBV11-3	TRBJ2-1	TRBD2	TGTGCCAGCAGCCCTAGCGGGAGCTCCTACAATGAGCAGTTCTTC	CASSPSGSSYNEQFF
-	TRBV27	TRBJ2-1	TRBD2	TGTGCCAGCAGTTCAGCGGGAGCGCCCGCCAATGAGCAGTTCTTC	CASSSAGAPANEQFF
-	TRBV9	TRBJ2-7	TRBD2	TGTGCCAGCAGCACCGGGACTAGCGGCTACGAGCAGTACTTC	CASSTGTSGYEQYF
-	TRBV10-2	TRBJ1-1	TRBD1	TGCGCCAGCAGTCCGGGACAGGGGACGAACACTGAAGCTTTCTTT	CASSPGQGTNTEAFF
-	TRBV28	TRBJ1-2	TRBD1	TGTGCCAGCAACCCCCCGGGACAGGGCCGACGAAACTACACCTTC	CASNPPGQGRRNYTF
many	TRBV6-1	TRBJ2-1	-	TGTGCCAGCAGTGAAGCTAGAGGATTCGGTGAGCAGTTCTTC	CASSEARGFGEQFF
-	TRBV28	TRBJ2-5	-	TGTGCCAGCAGTTTTGAACAGTTCCAAGAGACCCAGTACTTC	CASSFEQFQETQYF
-	TRBV28	TRBJ1-2	-	TGTGCCAGCAGTTACATGTACTATGGCTACACCTTC	CASSYMYYGYTF
-	TRBV5-1	TRBJ2-3	-	TGCGCCAGCAAAAACGTTGGGGGCTCGGGAGATACGCAGTATTTT	CASKNVGGSGDTQYF
-	TRBV28	TRBJ1-1	TRBD1	TGTGCCAGCAGTCCCCCGGGGACAGGGATTCCCGAAGCTTTCTTT	CASSPPGTGIPEAFF